This TCR beta chain is drawn from a study of graft-versus-host responses after intestinal transplantation. Whole-study context: Transplants given to recipients were multivisceral, liver-intestinal, or isolated intestinal. Anti-thymocyte globulin induction was given to all recipients, followed by tacrolimus and steroids for three to four years.

About this clone: Its antigen is unknown.

Study results and limitations: High graft-versus-host to host-versus-graft clonal ratios were found in allografts of patients who had graft-donor T cell macrochimerism. Investigators detected GvH clones in recipient marrow, with some emerging earlier in ileum or blood.

TCRdb keeps only in-frame clones here, not all; method: immunoSEQ multiplex PCR. The repertoire consists of more than 65,000 clones, with about 94% occurring once and the leading ten covering about 0.56%. V was shortened by 2 bases and J by 0 bases, with 14 bases between the two germline ends. Germline V gives CDR1 SGHVS, CDR2 FNYEAQ. The length of the CDR3 is 17 residues. Specimen: unstimulated CD8+ T cells sorted from spleen or lymph node cells, collected before intestinal transplant. The clonotype comes from a human donor who received an intestinal transplant. This rearrangement joins TRBV7-6 to TRBJ2-1, with D perhaps TRBD2 (6 bases). The CDR3 here is CASSLKVGGSSYNEQFF. CDR3 coding DNA: TGTGCCAGCAGCTTAAAGGTCGGGGGATCCTCCTACAATGAGCAGTTCTTC.